This T cell receptor (beta chain) was retrieved from a study of T-cell memory formation after mild COVID-19. This clonotype was detected only a few times. Its antigen is unknown. CDR3 length: 15 residues. With V trimmed by 6 bases and J by 7 bases, 11 bases remained unmatched. CDR1 and CDR2 from the germline V gene are SGHAT and FQNNGV. Study-wide results and limits: Pre-infection memory harbored some responding clones, suggesting cross-reactive memory joined. The second-wave clones peaking on day 37 were not confirmed as SARS-CoV-2-specific. Shrinking CD4+ clones resided mostly in CM and EM, and CD8+ ones in EMRA.

With constant-segment primers, 5'RACE yielded cDNA libraries of TCR alpha and TCR beta that carried sample barcodes and UMIs. TCRdb processed the 5' RACE reads anew with MiXCR; each CDR3 protein has one entry. The sample has over 250,000 distinct CDR3 sequences; roughly 15% are singletons. The chain has TRBV11-2 and TRBJ2-1, with 8 bases fitting TRBD1. Material: PBMCs or a T cell subset sorted from them (not recorded which). This receptor was identified in a man between 18 and 29 years old who had mild COVID-19 (a few samples of this study predate the infection). Cell type and time point are not known. This chain's CDR3 is CASSPSGGPLNEQFF. For the CDR3, the DNA is TGTGCCAGCAGTCCATCAGGGGGCCCCCTAAATGAGCAGTTCTTC.